This T cell receptor (beta chain) was observed in a study of control samples from healthy donors and cancer patients. Sequenced by immunoSEQ multiplex PCR; TCRdb stores in-frame clones only, minus some. The sample includes some 160,000 clones, roughly 92% seen only once; the top ten take roughly 0.64%. The count of this clone is one. This receptor was identified in a woman aged 25 to 45 in good health. The sample consisted of blood.

In DNA, the CDR3 is TGCGCCAGCAGCTTACTAGCGTCTAGCACAGATACGCAGTATTTT. Translating gives CASSLLASSTDTQYF. The chain carries TRBV5-1 and TRBJ2-3, with 7 bases aligning to TRBD2. The CDR3 consists of 15 residues. Germline V CDR1 and CDR2: SGHRS, YFSETQ. With 2 bases clipped from V and 0 bases from J, the junction kept 3 bases outside the gene matches.